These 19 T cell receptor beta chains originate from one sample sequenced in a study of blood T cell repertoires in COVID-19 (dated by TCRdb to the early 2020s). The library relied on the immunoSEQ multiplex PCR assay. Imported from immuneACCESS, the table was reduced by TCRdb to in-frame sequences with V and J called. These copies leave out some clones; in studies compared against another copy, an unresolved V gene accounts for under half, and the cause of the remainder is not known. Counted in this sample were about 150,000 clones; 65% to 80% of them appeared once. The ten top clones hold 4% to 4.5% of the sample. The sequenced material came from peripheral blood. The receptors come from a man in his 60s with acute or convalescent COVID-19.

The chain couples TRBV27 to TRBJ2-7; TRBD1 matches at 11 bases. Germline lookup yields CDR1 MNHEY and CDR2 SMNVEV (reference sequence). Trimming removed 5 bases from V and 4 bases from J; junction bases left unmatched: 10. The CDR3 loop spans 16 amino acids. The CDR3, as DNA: TGTGCCAGCAGTCCACAAGCCGGGACAGGGGGATACGAGCAGTACTTC. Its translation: CASSPQAGTGGYEQYF.

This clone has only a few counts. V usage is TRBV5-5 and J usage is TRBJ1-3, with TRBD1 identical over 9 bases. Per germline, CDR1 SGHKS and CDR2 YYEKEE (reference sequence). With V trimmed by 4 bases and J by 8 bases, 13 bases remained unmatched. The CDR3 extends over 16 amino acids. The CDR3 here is CASSPGWTGESDTIYF. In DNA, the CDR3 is TGTGCCAGCAGCCCCGGATGGACAGGGGAAAGCGACACCATATATTTT.

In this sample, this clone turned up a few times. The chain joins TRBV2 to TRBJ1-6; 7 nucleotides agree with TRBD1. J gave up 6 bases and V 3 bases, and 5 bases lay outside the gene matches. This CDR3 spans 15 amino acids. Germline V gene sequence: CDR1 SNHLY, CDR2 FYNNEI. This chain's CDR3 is CASSDGQAGNSPLHF. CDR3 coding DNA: TGTGCCAGCAGTGATGGACAGGCCGGTAATTCACCCCTCCACTTT.

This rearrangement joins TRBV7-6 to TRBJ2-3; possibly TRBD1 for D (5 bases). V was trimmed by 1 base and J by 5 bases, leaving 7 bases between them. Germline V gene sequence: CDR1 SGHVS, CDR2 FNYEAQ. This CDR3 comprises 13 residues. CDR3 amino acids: CASSLDRGDTQYF. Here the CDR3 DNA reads TGTGCCAGCAGCTTAGATAGGGGAGATACGCAGTATTTT.

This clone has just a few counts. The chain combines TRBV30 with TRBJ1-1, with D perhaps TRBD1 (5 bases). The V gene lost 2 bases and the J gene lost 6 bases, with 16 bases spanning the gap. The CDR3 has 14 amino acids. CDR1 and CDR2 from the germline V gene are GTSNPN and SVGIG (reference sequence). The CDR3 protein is CAWSTGYELSEAFF. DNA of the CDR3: TGTGCCTGGAGTACAGGTTATGAACTCTCTGAAGCTTTCTTT.

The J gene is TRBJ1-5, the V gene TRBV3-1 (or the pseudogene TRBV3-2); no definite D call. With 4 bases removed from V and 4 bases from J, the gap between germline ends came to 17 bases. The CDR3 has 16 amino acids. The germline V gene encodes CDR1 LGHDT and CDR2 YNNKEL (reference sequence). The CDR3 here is CASSRNEGGGNQPQHF. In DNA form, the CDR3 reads TGTGCCAGCAGCCGAAACGAGGGAGGAGGAAATCAGCCCCAGCATTTT.

As DNA, the CDR3 is TGTGCCAGCAGCGAGCCCTTAGACGGGAGGTCCTACAATGAGCAGTTCTTC. Encoded protein: CASSEPLDGRSYNEQFF. The J gene is TRBJ2-1, the V gene TRBV9; 7 bases agree with TRBD2. Germline V gene sequence: CDR1 SGDLS, CDR2 YYNGEE. Losses at the gene ends were 3 bases for V and 1 base for J; bases not matched to a gene: 10. This CDR3 region has 17 residues. The full variable domain, in which reference TRBV9 and TRBJ2-1 provide the parts outside the CDR3, is DSGVTQTPKHLITATGQRVTLRCSPRSGDLSVYWYQQSLDQGLQFLIQYYNGEERAKGNILERFSAQQFPDLHSELNLSSLELGDSALYFCASSEPLDGRSYNEQFFGPGTRLTVL.

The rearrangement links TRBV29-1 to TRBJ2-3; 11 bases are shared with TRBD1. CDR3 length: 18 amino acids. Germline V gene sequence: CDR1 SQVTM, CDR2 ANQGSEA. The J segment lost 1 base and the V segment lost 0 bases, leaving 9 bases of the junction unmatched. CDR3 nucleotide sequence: TGCAGCGTTGAAGATGGACAGGGGGCCACAGGGGGCACAGATACGCAGTATTTT. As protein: CSVEDGQGATGGTDTQYF.

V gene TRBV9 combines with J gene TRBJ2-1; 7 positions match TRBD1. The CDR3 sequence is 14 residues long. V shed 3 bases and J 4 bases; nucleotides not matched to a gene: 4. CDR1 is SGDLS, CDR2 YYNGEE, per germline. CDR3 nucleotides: TGTGCCAGCAGCGCTGGGACAGCTTACAATGAGCAGTTCTTC. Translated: CASSAGTAYNEQFF.

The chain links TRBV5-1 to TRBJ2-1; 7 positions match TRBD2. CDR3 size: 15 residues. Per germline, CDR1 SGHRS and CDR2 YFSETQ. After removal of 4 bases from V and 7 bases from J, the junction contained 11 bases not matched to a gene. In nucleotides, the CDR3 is TGCGCCAGCAGCCCAGGAAGGGGAGGGCCGAATGAGCAGTTCTTC. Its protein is CASSPGRGGPNEQFF.

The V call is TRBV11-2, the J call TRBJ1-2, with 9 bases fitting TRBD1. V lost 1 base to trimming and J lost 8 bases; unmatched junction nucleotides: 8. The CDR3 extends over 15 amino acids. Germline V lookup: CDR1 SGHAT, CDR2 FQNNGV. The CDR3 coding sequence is TGTGCCAGCAGCTTAGCGGTAGGACAGGGGTACGGCTACACCTTC. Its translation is CASSLAVGQGYGYTF.

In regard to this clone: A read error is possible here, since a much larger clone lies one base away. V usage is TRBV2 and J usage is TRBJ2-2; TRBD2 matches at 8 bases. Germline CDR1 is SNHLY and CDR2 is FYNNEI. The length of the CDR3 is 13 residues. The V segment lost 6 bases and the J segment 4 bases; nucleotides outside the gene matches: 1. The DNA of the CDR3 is TGTGCCAGCAGAAGCGGGAGCACCGGGGAGCTGTTTTTT. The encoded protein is CASRSGSTGELFF.

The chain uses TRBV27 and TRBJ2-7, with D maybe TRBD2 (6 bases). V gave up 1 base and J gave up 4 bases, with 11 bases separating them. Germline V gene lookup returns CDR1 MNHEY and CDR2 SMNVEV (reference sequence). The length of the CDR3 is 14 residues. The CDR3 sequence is CASSLYGRNYEQYF. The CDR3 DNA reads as TGTGCCAGCAGTTTATACGGGAGAAATTACGAGCAGTACTTC.

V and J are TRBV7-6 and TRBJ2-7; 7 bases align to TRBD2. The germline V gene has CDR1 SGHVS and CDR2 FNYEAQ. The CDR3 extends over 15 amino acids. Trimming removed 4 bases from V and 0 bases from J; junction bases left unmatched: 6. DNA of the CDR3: TGTGCCAGCAGCTCCGACTGGGGGGGCTCCTACGAGCAGTACTTC. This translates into CASSSDWGGSYEQYF.

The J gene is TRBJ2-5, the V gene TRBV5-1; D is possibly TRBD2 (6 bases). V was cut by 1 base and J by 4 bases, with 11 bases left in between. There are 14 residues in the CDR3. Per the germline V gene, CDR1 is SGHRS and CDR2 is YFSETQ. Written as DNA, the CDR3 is TGCGCCAGCAGCTTGCGACTAGACGGAGAGACCCAGTACTTC. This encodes CASSLRLDGETQYF.

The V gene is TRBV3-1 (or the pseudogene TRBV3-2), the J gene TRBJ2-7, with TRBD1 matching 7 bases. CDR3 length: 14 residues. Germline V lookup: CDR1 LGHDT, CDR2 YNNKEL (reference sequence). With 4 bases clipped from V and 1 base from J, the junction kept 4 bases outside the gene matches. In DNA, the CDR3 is TGTGCCAGCAGCCCTAACAGGGGTTCCTACGAGCAGTACTTC. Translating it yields CASSPNRGSYEQYF.

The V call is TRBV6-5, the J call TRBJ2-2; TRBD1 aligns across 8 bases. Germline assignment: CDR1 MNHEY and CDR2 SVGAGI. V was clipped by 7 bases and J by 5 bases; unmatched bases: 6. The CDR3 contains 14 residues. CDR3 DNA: TGTGCCAGCACAGGGGGCGCCGGGACCGGGGAGCTGTTTTTT. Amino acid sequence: CASTGGAGTGELFF.

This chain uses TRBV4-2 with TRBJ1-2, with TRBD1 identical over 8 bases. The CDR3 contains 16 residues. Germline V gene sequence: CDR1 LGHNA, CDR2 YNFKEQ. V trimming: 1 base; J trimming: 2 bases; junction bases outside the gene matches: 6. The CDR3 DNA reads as TGTGCCAGCAGCCAAGTTACGGACAGGGCCAACTATGGCTACACCTTC. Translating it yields CASSQVTDRANYGYTF.

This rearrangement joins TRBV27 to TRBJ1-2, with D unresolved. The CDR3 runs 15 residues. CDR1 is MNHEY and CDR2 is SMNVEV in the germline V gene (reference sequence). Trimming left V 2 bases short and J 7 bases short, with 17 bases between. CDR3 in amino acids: CASSLTRGLGSGYTF. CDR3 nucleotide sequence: TGTGCCAGCAGTTTAACTCGGGGTTTAGGTAGTGGCTACACCTTC.